The rows below give T cell receptor beta chains drawn from one sample of a study of naive and memory T cell subsets. Each CDR3 protein is one row after TCRdb ran MiXCR on the UMI-ligation and nested PCR reads. Counted here are more than 95,000 distinct CDR3 sequences, about 14% occurring once; the ten biggest clones make up roughly 2.8%. Sequencing was carried out using naive CD8+ T cells from blood. Receptors were obtained from a human donor in good health. Both conserved end residues are part of each CDR3. Fields, in order: D gene, J gene, clone size, V gene, CDR3 protein, CDR3 DNA. A D gene is named only where the DNA matches it firmly. Size is omitted from some rows. Given values are once, few, many or a class for expanded clones.

NA TRBJ2-3 NA TRBV29-1 CSALRGDDTQYF TGCAGCGCCCTCCGGGGCGATGATACGCAGTATTTT
NA TRBJ2-1 NA TRBV2 CASRDSNNEQFF TGTGCCAGCAGGGACAGCAACAATGAGCAGTTCTTC
NA TRBJ2-1 NA TRBV24-1 CATSDFRDNYNEQFF TGTGCCACCAGTGATTTCCGGGACAACTACAATGAGCAGTTCTTC
TRBD2 TRBJ2-1 NA TRBV11-3 CASSLRTSGIMSQNEQFF TGTGCCAGCAGCCTAAGGACTAGCGGGATTATGAGTCAAAATGAGCAGTTCTTC
NA TRBJ2-7 few TRBV7-6 CASSLALSPLYEQYF TGTGCCAGCAGCTTAGCGTTATCCCCCCTCTACGAGCAGTACTTC
TRBD1 TRBJ2-7 NA TRBV5-1 CASSFTPGQPYEQYF TGCGCCAGCAGCTTTACCCCGGGACAGCCCTACGAGCAGTACTTC
NA TRBJ2-7 NA TRBV20-1 CSARDYEEGSYEQYF TGCAGTGCTAGAGATTACGAGGAAGGATCCTACGAGCAGTACTTC
NA TRBJ2-4 many TRBV5-4 CASSSRIGVAKNIQYF TGTGCCAGCAGCTCGAGGATAGGGGTGGCCAAAAACATTCAGTACTTC
NA TRBJ2-1 NA TRBV10-3 CAIGDPDVNEQFF TGTGCCATCGGGGACCCTGACGTTAATGAGCAGTTCTTC
NA TRBJ2-3 NA TRBV15 CATSDGRQTPQYF TGTGCCACCAGCGACGGGAGACAGACTCCGCAGTATTTT
NA TRBJ2-1 many TRBV7-2 CASSFVGGAQFF TGTGCCAGCAGCTTCGTCGGGGGCGCGCAGTTCTTC
NA TRBJ2-3 many TRBV6-2/TRBV6-3 CASSSYPSDTQYF TGTGCCAGCAGTTCGTATCCTTCAGATACGCAGTATTTT
NA TRBJ1-3 few TRBV7-2 CAGRETALSGNTIYF TGTGCCGGGCGGGAGACGGCTCTCTCTGGAAACACCATATATTTT
NA TRBJ1-1 few TRBV6-6 CASSYSGTTEAFF TGTGCCAGCAGTTACTCCGGAACCACTGAAGCTTTCTTT
NA TRBJ2-6 few TRBV7-3 CASSLMSGFGANVLTF TGTGCCAGCAGCTTAATGTCTGGGTTTGGGGCCAACGTCCTGACTTTC
TRBD2 TRBJ2-2 NA TRBV27 CASRLAGAAGELFF TGTGCCAGCAGACTAGCGGGAGCCGCCGGGGAGCTGTTTTTT
TRBD2 TRBJ2-7 once TRBV5-1 CASSGGGGENSYEQYF TGCGCCAGCAGCGGTGGTGGGGGGGAGAACTCCTACGAGCAGTACTTC
NA TRBJ1-5 NA TRBV6-2/TRBV6-3 CASSNGQGNQPQHF TGTGCCAGCAGCAACGGTCAGGGGAATCAGCCCCAGCATTTT